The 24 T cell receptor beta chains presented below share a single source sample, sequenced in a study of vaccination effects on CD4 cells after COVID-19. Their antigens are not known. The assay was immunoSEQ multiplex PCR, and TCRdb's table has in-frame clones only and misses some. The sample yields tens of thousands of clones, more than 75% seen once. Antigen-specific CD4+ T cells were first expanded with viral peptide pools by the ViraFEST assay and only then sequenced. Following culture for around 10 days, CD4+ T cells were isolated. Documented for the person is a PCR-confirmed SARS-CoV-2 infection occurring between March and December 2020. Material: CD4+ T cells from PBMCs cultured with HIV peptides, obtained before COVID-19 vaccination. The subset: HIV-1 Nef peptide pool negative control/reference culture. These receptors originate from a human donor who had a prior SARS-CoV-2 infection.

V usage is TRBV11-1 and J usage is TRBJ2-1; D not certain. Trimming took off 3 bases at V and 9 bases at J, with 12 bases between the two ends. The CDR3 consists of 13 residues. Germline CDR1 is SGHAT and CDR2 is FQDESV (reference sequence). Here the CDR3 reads CASSLDSSFEQFF. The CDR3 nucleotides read TGTGCCAGCAGCTTGGATTCATCTTTTGAGCAGTTCTTC.

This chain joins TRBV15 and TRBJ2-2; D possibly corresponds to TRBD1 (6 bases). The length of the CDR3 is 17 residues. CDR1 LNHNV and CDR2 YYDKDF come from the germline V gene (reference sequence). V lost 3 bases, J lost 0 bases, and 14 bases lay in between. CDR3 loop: CATSSERGRSNTGELFF. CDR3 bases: TGTGCCACCAGCAGTGAGAGGGGGAGATCGAACACCGGGGAGCTGTTTTTT. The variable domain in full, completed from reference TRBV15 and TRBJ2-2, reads DAMVIQNPRYQVTQFGKPVTLSCSQTLNHNVMYWYQQKSSQAPKLLFHYYDKDFNNEADTPDNFQSRRPNTSFCFLDIRSPGLGDTAMYLCATSSERGRSNTGELFFGEGSRLTVL.

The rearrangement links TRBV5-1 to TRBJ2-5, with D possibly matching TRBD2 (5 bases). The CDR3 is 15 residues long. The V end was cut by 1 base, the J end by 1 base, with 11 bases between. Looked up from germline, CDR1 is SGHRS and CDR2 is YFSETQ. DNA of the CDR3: TGCGCCAGCAGCTTGTTCGGGATCCTCCAAGAGACCCAGTACTTC. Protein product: CASSLFGILQETQYF.

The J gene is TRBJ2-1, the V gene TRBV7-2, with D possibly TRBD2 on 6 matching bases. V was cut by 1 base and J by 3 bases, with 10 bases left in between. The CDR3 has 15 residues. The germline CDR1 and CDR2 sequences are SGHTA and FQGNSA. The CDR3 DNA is TGTGCCAGCAGCTTAGGCCCGGGACTCTACAATGAGCAGTTCTTC. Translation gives CASSLGPGLYNEQFF.

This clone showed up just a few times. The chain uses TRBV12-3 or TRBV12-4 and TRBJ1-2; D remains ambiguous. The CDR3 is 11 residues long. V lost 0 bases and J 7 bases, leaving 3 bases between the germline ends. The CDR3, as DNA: TGTGCCAGCAGTTTAGCGCTTGGCTACACCTTC. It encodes CASSLALGYTF.

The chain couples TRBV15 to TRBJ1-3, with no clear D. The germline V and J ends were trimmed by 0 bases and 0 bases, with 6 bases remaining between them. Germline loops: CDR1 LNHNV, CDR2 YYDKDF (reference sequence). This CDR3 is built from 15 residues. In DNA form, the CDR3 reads TGTGCCACCAGCAGAGATGTCCCCTCTGGAAACACCATATATTTT. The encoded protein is CATSRDVPSGNTIYF. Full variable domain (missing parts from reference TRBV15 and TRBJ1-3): DAMVIQNPRYQVTQFGKPVTLSCSQTLNHNVMYWYQQKSSQAPKLLFHYYDKDFNNEADTPDNFQSRRPNTSFCFLDIRSPGLGDTAMYLCATSRDVPSGNTIYFGEGSWLTVV.

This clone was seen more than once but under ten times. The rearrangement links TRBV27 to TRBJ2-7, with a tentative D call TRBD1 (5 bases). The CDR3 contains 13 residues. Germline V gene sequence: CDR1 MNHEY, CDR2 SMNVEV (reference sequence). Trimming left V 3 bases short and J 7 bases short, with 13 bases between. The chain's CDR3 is CASSFGPYREQYF. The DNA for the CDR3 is TGTGCCAGCAGTTTTGGCCCCTACAGGGAGCAGTACTTC.

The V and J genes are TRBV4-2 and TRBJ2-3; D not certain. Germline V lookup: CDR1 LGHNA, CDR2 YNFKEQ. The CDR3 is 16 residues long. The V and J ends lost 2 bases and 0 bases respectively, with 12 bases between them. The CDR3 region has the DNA TGTGCCAGCAGCCAATCGCGTGGAGTTAGCACAGATACGCAGTATTTT. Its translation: CASSQSRGVSTDTQYF.

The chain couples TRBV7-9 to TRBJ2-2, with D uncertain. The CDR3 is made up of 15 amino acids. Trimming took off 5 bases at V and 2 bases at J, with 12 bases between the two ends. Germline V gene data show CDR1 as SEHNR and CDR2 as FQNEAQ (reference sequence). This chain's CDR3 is CASSRRGVNTGELFF. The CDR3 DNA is TGTGCCAGCAGCCGCCGTGGGGTAAACACCGGGGAGCTGTTTTTT.

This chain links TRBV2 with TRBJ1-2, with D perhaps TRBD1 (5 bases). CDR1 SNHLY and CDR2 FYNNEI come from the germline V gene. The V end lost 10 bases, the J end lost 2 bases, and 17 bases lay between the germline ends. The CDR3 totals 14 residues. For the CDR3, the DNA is TGTGCCATGACCCGGGACGTCCGCAACTATGGCTACACCTTC. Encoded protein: CAMTRDVRNYGYTF.

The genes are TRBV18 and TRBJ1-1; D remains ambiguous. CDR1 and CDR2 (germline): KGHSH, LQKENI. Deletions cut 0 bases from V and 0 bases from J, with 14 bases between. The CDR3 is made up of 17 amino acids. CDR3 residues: CASSPPGSINMNTEAFF. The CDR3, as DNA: TGTGCCAGCTCACCACCGGGCTCAATTAACATGAACACTGAAGCTTTCTTT.

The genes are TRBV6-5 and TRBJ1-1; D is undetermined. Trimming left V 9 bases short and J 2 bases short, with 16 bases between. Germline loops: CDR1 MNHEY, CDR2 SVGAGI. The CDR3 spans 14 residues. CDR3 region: CASWPHGPNTEAFF. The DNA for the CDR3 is TGTGCCAGTTGGCCCCACGGACCAAACACTGAAGCTTTCTTT.

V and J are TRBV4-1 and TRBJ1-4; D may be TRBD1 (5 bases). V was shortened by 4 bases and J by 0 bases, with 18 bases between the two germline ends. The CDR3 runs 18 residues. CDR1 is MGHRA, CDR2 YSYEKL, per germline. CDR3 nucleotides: TGCGCCAGCAGCCGGACAACACAGGAATATGCAACTAATGAAAAACTGTTTTTT. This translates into CASSRTTQEYATNEKLFF.

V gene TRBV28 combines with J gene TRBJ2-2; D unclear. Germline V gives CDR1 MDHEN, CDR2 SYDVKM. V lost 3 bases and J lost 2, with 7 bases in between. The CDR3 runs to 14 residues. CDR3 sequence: CASSFITNTGELFF. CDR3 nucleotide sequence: TGTGCCAGCAGTTTTATCACCAACACCGGGGAGCTGTTTTTT.

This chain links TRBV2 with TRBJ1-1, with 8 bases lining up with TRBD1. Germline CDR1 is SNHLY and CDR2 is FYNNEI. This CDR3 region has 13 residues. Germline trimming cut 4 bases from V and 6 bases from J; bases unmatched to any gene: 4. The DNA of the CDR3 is TGTGCCAGCAGTGCAGACAGGGGCGCTGAAGCTTTCTTT. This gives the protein CASSADRGAEAFF.

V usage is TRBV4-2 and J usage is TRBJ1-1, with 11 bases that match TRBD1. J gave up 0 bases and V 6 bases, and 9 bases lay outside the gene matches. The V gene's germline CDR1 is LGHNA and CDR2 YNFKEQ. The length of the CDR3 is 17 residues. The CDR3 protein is CASSLADRGRLNTEAFF. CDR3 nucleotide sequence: TGTGCCAGCAGTTTGGCGGACAGGGGGCGACTGAACACTGAAGCTTTCTTT.

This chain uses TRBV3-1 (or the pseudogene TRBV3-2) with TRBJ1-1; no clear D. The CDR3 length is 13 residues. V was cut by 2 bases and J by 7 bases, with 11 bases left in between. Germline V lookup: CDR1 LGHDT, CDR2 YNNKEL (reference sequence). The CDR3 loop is CASSQLSADEAFF. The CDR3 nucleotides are TGTGCCAGCAGCCAACTCTCCGCAGATGAAGCTTTCTTT.

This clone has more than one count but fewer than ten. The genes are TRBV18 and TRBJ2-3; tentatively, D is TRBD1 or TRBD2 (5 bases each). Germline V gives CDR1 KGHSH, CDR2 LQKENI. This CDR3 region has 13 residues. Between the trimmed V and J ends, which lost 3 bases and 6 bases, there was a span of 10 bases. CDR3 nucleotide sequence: TGTGCCAGCTCACCGGGGACGGTGGATACGCAGTATTTT. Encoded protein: CASSPGTVDTQYF.

CDR3 loop: CASSLWGDNEKLFF. Here the CDR3 DNA reads TGCGCCAGCTCCCTTTGGGGAGATAATGAAAAACTGTTTTTT. The chain is built from TRBV5-1 and TRBJ1-4; D ambiguous. The length of the CDR3 is 14 residues. Trimming cost V 7 bases and J 4 bases, with 14 bases left between them. Germline-derived CDR1 and CDR2 are SGHRS and YFSETQ.

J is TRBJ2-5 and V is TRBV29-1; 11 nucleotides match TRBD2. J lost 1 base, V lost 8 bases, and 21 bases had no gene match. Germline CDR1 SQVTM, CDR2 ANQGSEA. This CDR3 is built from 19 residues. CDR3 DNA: TGCAGCCCTCAGATCCTTTTGACTAGCGGGGAGGCGACCCAAGAGACCCAGTACTTC. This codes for CSPQILLTSGEATQETQYF.

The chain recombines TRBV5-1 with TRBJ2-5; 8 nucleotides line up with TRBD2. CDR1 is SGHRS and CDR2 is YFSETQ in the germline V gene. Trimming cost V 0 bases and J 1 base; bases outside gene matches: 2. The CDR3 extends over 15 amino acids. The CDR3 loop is CASSLGTSGQETQYF. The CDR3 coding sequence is TGCGCCAGCAGCTTGGGAACTAGCGGCCAAGAGACCCAGTACTTC.

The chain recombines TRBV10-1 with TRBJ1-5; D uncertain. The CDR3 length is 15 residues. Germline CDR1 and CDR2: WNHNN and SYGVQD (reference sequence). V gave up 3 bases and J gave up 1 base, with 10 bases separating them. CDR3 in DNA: TGCGCCAGCAGTGACGACACCTTAAGCAATCAGCCCCAGCATTTT. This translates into CASSDDTLSNQPQHF.

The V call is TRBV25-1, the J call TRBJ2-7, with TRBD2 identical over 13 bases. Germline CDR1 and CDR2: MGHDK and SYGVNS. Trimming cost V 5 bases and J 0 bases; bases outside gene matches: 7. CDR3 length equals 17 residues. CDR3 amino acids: CASSPTSGRAGSYEQYF. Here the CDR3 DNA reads TGTGCCAGCAGTCCTACTAGCGGGAGGGCCGGCTCCTACGAGCAGTACTTC.

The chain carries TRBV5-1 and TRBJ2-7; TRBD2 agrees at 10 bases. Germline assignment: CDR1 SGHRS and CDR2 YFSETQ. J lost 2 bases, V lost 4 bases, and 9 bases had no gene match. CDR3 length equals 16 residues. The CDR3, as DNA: TGCGCCAGCAGCACTGCGACTAGCGGGTTGACCTACGAGCAGTACTTC. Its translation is CASSTATSGLTYEQYF.